These 7 T cell receptor beta chains share one sample of origin, sequenced in a study of cytomegalovirus exposure and HLA in healthy donors. Amplification used 60 Vbeta primers and 13 Jbeta primers. Profiling relied on immunoSEQ multiplex PCR, and the TCRdb table lists in-frame clones only, not all of them. Of 150,000 to 200,000 clones listed, roughly 87% are singletons. The sample comprised PBMCs. The receptors here all came from a girl under three years old in good health and CMV-seronegative.

The CDR3 protein is CAITSNTGELFF. The CDR3 nucleotides read TGTGCCATCACCTCGAACACCGGGGAGCTGTTTTTT. This rearrangement joins TRBV10-3 to TRBJ2-2; D call uncertain. The germline V and J ends were trimmed by 7 bases and 0 bases, with 3 bases remaining between them. The CDR3 runs to 12 residues. Germline CDR1 is ENHRY and CDR2 is SYGVKD.

The chain couples TRBV5-4 to TRBJ2-1; TRBD2 aligns across 11 bases. The V gene end was trimmed by 5 bases and the J gene end by 2 bases; junction bases not matched to a gene: 3. This CDR3 has 15 amino acids. CDR1 SGHNT and CDR2 YYREEE come from the germline V gene (reference sequence). The CDR3 loop reads CASSLAGGTYNEQFF. In DNA, the CDR3 is TGTGCCAGCAGTTTAGCGGGGGGGACCTACAATGAGCAGTTCTTC.

This clone was observed a few times. The chain carries TRBV6-1 and TRBJ2-7; D possibly corresponds to TRBD1 (6 bases). Germline V gene sequence: CDR1 MNHNS, CDR2 SASEGT. V was trimmed by 5 bases and J by 2 bases, leaving 16 bases between them. This CDR3 has 15 amino acids. For the CDR3, the DNA is TGTGCCAGCAGTCTTCCCCGACAGGATCCCTACGAGCAGTACTTC. Residues: CASSLPRQDPYEQYF.

The V call is TRBV2, the J call TRBJ1-6; 9 bases match TRBD1. The CDR3 is 17 amino acids. The V gene's germline CDR1 is SNHLY and CDR2 FYNNEI. V dropped 7 bases and J dropped 0; count of bases not matched to a gene: 7. CDR3 nucleotide sequence: TGTGCCAGCATATCACCGACAGGGGGCTCCTATAATTCACCCCTCCACTTT. Its translation is CASISPTGGSYNSPLHF. The variable domain in full, completed from reference TRBV2 and TRBJ1-6, reads EPEVTQTPSHQVTQMGQEVILRCVPISNHLYFYWYRQILGQKVEFLVSFYNNEISEKSEIFDDQFSVERPDGSNFTLKIRSTKLEDSAMYFCASISPTGGSYNSPLHFGNGTRLTVT.

The rearrangement uses TRBV6-4 and TRBJ2-5, with TRBD2 as a possible D gene (5 bases). Germline CDR1 is MRHNA and CDR2 is SNTAGT. V was cut by 6 bases and J by 2 bases, with 16 bases left in between. The CDR3 is 15 amino acids. CDR3 region: CASRRGSGKQETQYF. The CDR3 DNA reads TGTGCCAGCAGGAGAGGCTCGGGGAAACAAGAGACCCAGTACTTC.

The chain recombines TRBV2 with TRBJ2-1; 8 bases are a match to TRBD2. V lost 3 bases, J lost 15 bases, and 13 bases stayed unmatched. The V gene's germline CDR1 is SNHLY and CDR2 FYNNEI. This CDR3 region has 14 residues. In nucleotides, the CDR3 is TGTGCCAGCAGTGACGGTACGGGGGGGCCGAGGGCGTTCTTC. This encodes CASSDGTGGPRAFF.

The table lists this clone with a few counts. The chain is built from TRBV30 and TRBJ2-7; D perhaps matches TRBD2 (6 bases). This CDR3 has 13 residues. CDR1 GTSNPN and CDR2 SVGIG come from the germline V gene (reference sequence). V was clipped by 2 bases and J by 4 bases, with 12 bases between them. The CDR3 bases are TGTGCCTGGAGTTATCTTGCGGGGTACGAGCAGTACTTC. Amino acid sequence: CAWSYLAGYEQYF.